This TCR beta chain was sequenced in a study of T cell repertoires in cytomegalovirus infection. Study background: In the study, CMV epitopes included recently identified HLA-C-restricted and well-studied HLA-B-restricted ones. Public TCR beta signatures indicated both CMV infection and matching HLA type.

TCRdb re-analysed the reads in MiXCR, keeping a single row per CDR3 protein. The sample has some 940,000 distinct CDR3 sequences, roughly 31% seen once. CDR1 is SGHVS, CDR2 FNYEAQ, per germline. The CDR3 sequence is 17 residues long. Study findings and constraints: Dominating the ex vivo response were TCR beta clonotypes that were CMV-specific and HLA-C-restricted. CMV carriers having the relevant HLA were flagged by cumulative public TCR beta family frequency.

Points on this clonotype: Its antigen remains unknown. It may be a read error: a sequence one base away is much more abundant.

V gene TRBV7-6 combines with J gene TRBJ1-6; 11 nucleotides align to TRBD1. This material consisted of cultured CD8+ T cells from PBMCs, taken from culture after CMV antigen stimulation. The origin of this receptor is a human donor in good health (CMV status not recorded). Some clones in this sample may be carry-over from other donors' samples. The CDR3 sequence is CASSPGQGAFYNSPPHF. The CDR3 DNA reads TGTGCCAGCAGCCCAGGACAGGGGGCTTTCTATAATTCACCCCCCCACTTT.